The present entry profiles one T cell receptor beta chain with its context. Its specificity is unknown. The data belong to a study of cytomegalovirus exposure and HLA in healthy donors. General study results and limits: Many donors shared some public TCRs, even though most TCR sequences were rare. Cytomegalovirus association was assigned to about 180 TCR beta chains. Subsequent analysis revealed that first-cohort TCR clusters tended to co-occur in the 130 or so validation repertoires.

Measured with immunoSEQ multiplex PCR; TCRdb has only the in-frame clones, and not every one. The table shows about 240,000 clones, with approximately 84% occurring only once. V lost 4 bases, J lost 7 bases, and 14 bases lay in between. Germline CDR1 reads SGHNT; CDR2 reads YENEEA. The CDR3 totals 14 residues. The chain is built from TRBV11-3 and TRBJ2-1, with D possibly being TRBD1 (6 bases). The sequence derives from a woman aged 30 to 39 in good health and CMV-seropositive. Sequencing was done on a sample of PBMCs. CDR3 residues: CASSSTRGLNEQFF. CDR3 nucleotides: TGTGCCAGCAGCTCCACGAGGGGGTTGAATGAGCAGTTCTTC.